There are a few counts of the clone carrying this T cell receptor beta chain. The antigen remains undetermined. cDNA carried unique molecular identifiers, and a universal primer site was added by template switching. TCRdb processed the 5' RACE reads anew with MiXCR; each CDR3 protein has one entry. The profile shows a few hundred thousand distinct CDR3 sequences, about a fifth of them singletons. Germline CDR1 is SQVTM and CDR2 is ANQGSEA. CDR3 size: 16 residues. V trimming: 4 bases; J trimming: 5 bases; junction bases outside the gene matches: 16. This sample was taken from a study of identical twins. The study, taken as a whole, reports: Beta out-of-frame sequences showed weaker excess twin sharing. Researchers reported excess low generation probability among twin-shared out-of-frame alpha sequences. Out-of-frame TCR alpha sharing observed in monozygotic twins exceeded model estimates.

The sequence was collected from a man aged 45-65 years in good health. Input material: naive T cells sorted from blood. J is TRBJ2-5 and V is TRBV29-1, with 7 bases identical to TRBD2. The CDR3 coding sequence is TGCAGCGTTGTGGTACCTCCGGGTGGTAGCGGGGAGACCCAGTACTTC. Its protein is CSVVVPPGGSGETQYF.